Listed below are T cell receptor beta chains from one sample, sequenced in a study of blood T cell repertoires in COVID-19. Profiling relied on immunoSEQ multiplex PCR, and the TCRdb table lists in-frame clones only, not all of them. The data contain 100,000 to 120,000 clones, roughly 80% of them singletons. The material sequenced was peripheral blood. The receptors shown here come from a woman in her sixties or seventies with acute or convalescent COVID-19. Each CDR3 is given with its conserved first and last residue. The D gene is left open where the match is weak. Clone size is given for some rows only: seen once, a few or many times, or a class if the clone is expanded.

D gene: -
V gene: TRBV12-3/TRBV12-4
clone size: few
J gene: TRBJ1-2
CDR3 DNA: TGTGCCAGCAGTTTAAAGGGGTTATATGGCTACACCTTC
CDR3 protein: CASSLKGLYGYTF

D gene: -
V gene: TRBV5-6
clone size: -
J gene: TRBJ1-5
CDR3 DNA: TGTGCCAGCAGCCAGGGAGGGCAGGGTGACATCGTTCAGCCCCAGCATTTT
CDR3 protein: CASSQGGQGDIVQPQHF

D gene: -
V gene: TRBV19
clone size: -
J gene: TRBJ1-1
CDR3 DNA: TGTGCCAGTACCCAGACACCGAACACTGAAGCTTTCTTT
CDR3 protein: CASTQTPNTEAFF

D gene: -
V gene: TRBV5-1
clone size: -
J gene: TRBJ2-7
CDR3 DNA: TGCGCCAGCAGCTTGGATACGGGGATGAGCTCCTACGAGCAGTACTTC
CDR3 protein: CASSLDTGMSSYEQYF

D gene: -
V gene: TRBV10-3
clone size: -
J gene: TRBJ1-5
CDR3 DNA: TGTGCCATCAGTGAGGTGGGGGGAACCAATCAGCCCCAGCATTTT
CDR3 protein: CAISEVGGTNQPQHF

D gene: -
V gene: TRBV30
clone size: -
J gene: TRBJ2-5
CDR3 DNA: TGTGCCTGGACAGGGGCGGGCCAAGAGACCCAGTACTTC
CDR3 protein: CAWTGAGQETQYF

D gene: TRBD2
V gene: TRBV19
clone size: -
J gene: TRBJ2-5
CDR3 DNA: TGTGCCAGTAGTATAGCCGGGGGGCAAGAGACCCAGTACTTC
CDR3 protein: CASSIAGGQETQYF

D gene: TRBD1
V gene: TRBV6-1
clone size: -
J gene: TRBJ2-7
CDR3 DNA: TGTGCCAGCAGGGAAGACAGGGTACCCTACGAGCAGTACTTC
CDR3 protein: CASREDRVPYEQYF

D gene: -
V gene: TRBV9
clone size: -
J gene: TRBJ1-6
CDR3 DNA: TGTGCCAGCAGACCAGAAAGCTCCTATAATTCACCCCTCCACTTT
CDR3 protein: CASRPESSYNSPLHF

D gene: TRBD1
V gene: TRBV19
clone size: few
J gene: TRBJ2-6
CDR3 DNA: TGTGCCAGTAGTTCCCAGGGGGCGATTCCTCTTGGGGCCAACGTCCTGACTTTC
CDR3 protein: CASSSQGAIPLGANVLTF

D gene: -
V gene: TRBV5-6
clone size: few
J gene: TRBJ1-5
CDR3 DNA: TGTGCCAGCAGCTCCCGCGAGGGGGGAGGGAATCAGCCCCAGCATTTT
CDR3 protein: CASSSREGGGNQPQHF

D gene: -
V gene: TRBV3-1/TRBV3-2
clone size: -
J gene: TRBJ2-3
CDR3 DNA: TGTGCCAGCAGCCTGACTGTCCTCGGCACAGATACGCAGTATTTT
CDR3 protein: CASSLTVLGTDTQYF

D gene: -
V gene: TRBV9
clone size: -
J gene: TRBJ2-1
CDR3 DNA: TGTGCCAGCAGCGTGGCTAGCGAATCTACATACTCCTACAATGAGCAGTTCTTC
CDR3 protein: CASSVASESTYSYNEQFF

D gene: -
V gene: TRBV9
clone size: -
J gene: TRBJ1-2
CDR3 DNA: TGTGCCAGCAGCCCCGCCCCACAGGCCCGCTATGGCTACACCTTC
CDR3 protein: CASSPAPQARYGYTF

D gene: -
V gene: TRBV5-1
clone size: -
J gene: TRBJ1-2
CDR3 DNA: TGCGCCAGCAGCTTGGAACTGCCGGGGGGCACCTTC
CDR3 protein: CASSLELPGGTF

D gene: -
V gene: TRBV19
clone size: -
J gene: TRBJ2-2
CDR3 DNA: TGTGCCAGTAGTATTTTCAGTCGGGGGAGGCCGTCGAACACCGGGGAGCTGTTTTTT
CDR3 protein: CASSIFSRGRPSNTGELFF

D gene: -
V gene: TRBV1
clone size: -
J gene: TRBJ1-1
CDR3 DNA: TGCACCAGCATCGGGGACAGGTGGGGCACTGAAGCTTTCTTT
CDR3 protein: CTSIGDRWGTEAFF

D gene: TRBD2
V gene: TRBV6-5
clone size: -
J gene: TRBJ2-1
CDR3 DNA: TGTGCCAGCTACGGACTAGCGGGAGTAGGTGAGCAGTTCTTC
CDR3 protein: CASYGLAGVGEQFF

D gene: TRBD1
V gene: TRBV28
clone size: -
J gene: TRBJ2-5
CDR3 DNA: TGTGCCAGCAACGGACAGGGGGGAAGAGAGACCCAGTACTTC
CDR3 protein: CASNGQGGRETQYF

D gene: -
V gene: TRBV5-4
clone size: -
J gene: TRBJ2-7
CDR3 DNA: TGTGCCAGCAGCTTAGGGGGGGCGAACAGCTACGAGCAGTACTTC
CDR3 protein: CASSLGGANSYEQYF

D gene: TRBD2
V gene: TRBV28
clone size: few
J gene: TRBJ2-7
CDR3 DNA: TGTGCCAGCAGGGGACCGGGACTAGCGGGGGGGCTCTCCTACGAGCAGTACTTC
CDR3 protein: CASRGPGLAGGLSYEQYF

D gene: -
V gene: TRBV3-1/TRBV3-2
clone size: -
J gene: TRBJ1-1
CDR3 DNA: TGTGCCAGCAGCCACGACGACTCCAACACTGAAGCTTTCTTT
CDR3 protein: CASSHDDSNTEAFF

D gene: TRBD1
V gene: TRBV19
clone size: -
J gene: TRBJ1-2
CDR3 DNA: TGTGCCAGTACCCCCCCCAGGGACAGGGGCTCCTATGGCTACACCTTC
CDR3 protein: CASTPPRDRGSYGYTF

D gene: -
V gene: TRBV21-1
clone size: -
J gene: TRBJ1-2
CDR3 DNA: TGTGCCAGCAGTCTTAACCTGGGACAGACCTTCTATGGCTACACCTTC
CDR3 protein: CASSLNLGQTFYGYTF

D gene: TRBD1
V gene: TRBV15
clone size: -
J gene: TRBJ2-7
CDR3 DNA: TGTGCCTCCGAGACAGGGGGCTCGTACGAGCAGTACTTC
CDR3 protein: CASETGGSYEQYF

D gene: -
V gene: TRBV15
clone size: -
J gene: TRBJ1-2
CDR3 DNA: TGTGCCACCAGCGATGGGAGGAGTAACTATGGCTACACCTTC
CDR3 protein: CATSDGRSNYGYTF

D gene: -
V gene: TRBV6-5
clone size: -
J gene: TRBJ1-1
CDR3 DNA: TGTGCCAGCACCCGGGTTGGTGGCACTGAAGCTTTCTTT
CDR3 protein: CASTRVGGTEAFF

D gene: -
V gene: TRBV6-2/TRBV6-3
clone size: few
J gene: TRBJ1-5
CDR3 DNA: TGTGCCAGCAGTTATGGCGGGGGAGGCAATCAGCCCCAGCATTTT
CDR3 protein: CASSYGGGGNQPQHF

D gene: -
V gene: TRBV14
clone size: -
J gene: TRBJ1-1
CDR3 DNA: TGTGCCAGCAGCCAAGTTCCAGGGGTCGTGAACACTGAAGCTTTCTTT
CDR3 protein: CASSQVPGVVNTEAFF

D gene: TRBD1
V gene: TRBV5-6
clone size: -
J gene: TRBJ1-1
CDR3 DNA: TGTGCCAGCAGCTTGAACCGACAGGGTTATAGGGCTGAAGCTTTCTTT
CDR3 protein: CASSLNRQGYRAEAFF

D gene: TRBD1
V gene: TRBV7-8
clone size: once
J gene: TRBJ1-1
CDR3 DNA: TGTGCCAGCAGCTTAACCGGGACAGCGAACACTGAAGCTTTCTTT
CDR3 protein: CASSLTGTANTEAFF

D gene: -
V gene: TRBV6-2/TRBV6-3
clone size: -
J gene: TRBJ2-7
CDR3 DNA: TGTGCCAGCAGTATCTATACAGGGTCCTACGAGCAGTACTTC
CDR3 protein: CASSIYTGSYEQYF

D gene: -
V gene: TRBV5-1
clone size: -
J gene: TRBJ2-5
CDR3 DNA: TGCGCCAGCAGCTTGGGCAGGGAAAAAGAGACCCAGTACTTC
CDR3 protein: CASSLGREKETQYF

D gene: -
V gene: TRBV5-6
clone size: -
J gene: TRBJ1-4
CDR3 DNA: TGTGCCAGCAGCCTACTCTCGGGACATAAGGCTAATGAAAAACTGTTTTTT
CDR3 protein: CASSLLSGHKANEKLFF

D gene: -
V gene: TRBV7-2
clone size: -
J gene: TRBJ2-1
CDR3 DNA: TGTGCCAGCAGCATTACTAGCAGCTCCTACAATGAGCAGTTCTTC
CDR3 protein: CASSITSSSYNEQFF

D gene: TRBD1
V gene: TRBV7-8
clone size: -
J gene: TRBJ1-5
CDR3 DNA: TGTGCCAGCAGCGTCCGGACAGGGTGGGATCAGCCCCAGCATTTT
CDR3 protein: CASSVRTGWDQPQHF

D gene: -
V gene: TRBV7-2
clone size: once
J gene: TRBJ2-1
CDR3 DNA: TGTGCCAGCAGCTTAGACCTTCGACGGGGGATATCTATCGATGAGCAGTTCTTC
CDR3 protein: CASSLDLRRGISIDEQFF